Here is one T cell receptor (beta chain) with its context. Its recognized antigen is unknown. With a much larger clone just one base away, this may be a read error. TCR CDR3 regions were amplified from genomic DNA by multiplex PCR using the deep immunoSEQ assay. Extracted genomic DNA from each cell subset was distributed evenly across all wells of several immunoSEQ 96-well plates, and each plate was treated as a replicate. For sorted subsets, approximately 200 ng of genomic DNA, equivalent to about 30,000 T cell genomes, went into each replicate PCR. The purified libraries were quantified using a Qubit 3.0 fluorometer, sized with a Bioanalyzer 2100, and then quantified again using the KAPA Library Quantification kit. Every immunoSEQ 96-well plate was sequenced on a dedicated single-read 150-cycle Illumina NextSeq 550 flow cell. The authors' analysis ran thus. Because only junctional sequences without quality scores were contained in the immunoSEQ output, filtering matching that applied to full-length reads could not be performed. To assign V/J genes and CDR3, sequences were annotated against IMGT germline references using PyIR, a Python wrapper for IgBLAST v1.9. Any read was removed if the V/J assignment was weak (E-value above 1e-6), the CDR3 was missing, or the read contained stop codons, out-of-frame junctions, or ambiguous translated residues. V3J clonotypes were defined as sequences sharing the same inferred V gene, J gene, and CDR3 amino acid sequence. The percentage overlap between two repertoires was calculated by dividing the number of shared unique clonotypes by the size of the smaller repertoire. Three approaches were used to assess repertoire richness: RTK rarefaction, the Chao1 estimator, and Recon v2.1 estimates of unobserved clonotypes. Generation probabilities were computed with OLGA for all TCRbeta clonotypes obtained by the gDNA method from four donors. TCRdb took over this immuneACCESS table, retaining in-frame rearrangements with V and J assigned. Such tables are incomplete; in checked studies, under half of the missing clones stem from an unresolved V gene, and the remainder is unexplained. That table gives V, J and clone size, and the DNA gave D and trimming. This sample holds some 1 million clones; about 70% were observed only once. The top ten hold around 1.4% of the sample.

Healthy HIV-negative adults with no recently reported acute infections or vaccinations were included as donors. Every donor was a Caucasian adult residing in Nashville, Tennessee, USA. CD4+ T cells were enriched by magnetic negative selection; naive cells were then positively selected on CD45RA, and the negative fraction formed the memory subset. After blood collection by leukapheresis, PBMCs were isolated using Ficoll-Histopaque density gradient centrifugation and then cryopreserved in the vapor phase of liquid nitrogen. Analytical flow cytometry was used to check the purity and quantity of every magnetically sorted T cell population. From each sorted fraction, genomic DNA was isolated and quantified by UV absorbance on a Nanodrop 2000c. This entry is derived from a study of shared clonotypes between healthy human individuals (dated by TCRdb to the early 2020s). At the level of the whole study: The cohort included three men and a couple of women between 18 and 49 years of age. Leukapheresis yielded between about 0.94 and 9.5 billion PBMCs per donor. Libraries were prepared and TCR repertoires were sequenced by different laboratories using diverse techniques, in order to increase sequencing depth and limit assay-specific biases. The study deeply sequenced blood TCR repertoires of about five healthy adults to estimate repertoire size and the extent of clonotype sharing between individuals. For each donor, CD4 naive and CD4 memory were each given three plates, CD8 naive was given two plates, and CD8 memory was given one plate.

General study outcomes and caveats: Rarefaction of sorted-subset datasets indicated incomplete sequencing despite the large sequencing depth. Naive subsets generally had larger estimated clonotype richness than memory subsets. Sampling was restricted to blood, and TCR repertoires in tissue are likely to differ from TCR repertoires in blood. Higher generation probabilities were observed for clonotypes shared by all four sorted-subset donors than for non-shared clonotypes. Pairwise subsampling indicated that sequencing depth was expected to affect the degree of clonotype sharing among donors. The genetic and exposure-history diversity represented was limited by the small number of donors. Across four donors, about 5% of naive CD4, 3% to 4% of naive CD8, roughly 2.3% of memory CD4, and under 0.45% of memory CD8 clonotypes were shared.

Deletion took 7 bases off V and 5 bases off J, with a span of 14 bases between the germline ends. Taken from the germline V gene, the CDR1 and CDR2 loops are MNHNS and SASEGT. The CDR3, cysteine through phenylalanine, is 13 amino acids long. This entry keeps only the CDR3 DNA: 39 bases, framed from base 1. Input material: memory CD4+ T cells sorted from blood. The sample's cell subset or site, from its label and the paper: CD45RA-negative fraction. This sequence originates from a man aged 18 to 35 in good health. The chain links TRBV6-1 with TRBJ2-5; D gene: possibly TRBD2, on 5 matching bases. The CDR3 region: CASTMGVWETQYF. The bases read TGTGCCAGCACCATGGGAGTGTGGGAGACCCAGTACTTC.